The present T cell receptor beta chain was sequenced within a study of ipilimumab plus nivolumab after autologous stem cell transplantation. Looking at the study overall: The DLBCL cohort had primary refractory and relapsed disease, with 18-month progression-free survival of about 86% and 29%.

Starting 14 to 28 days after autologous transplant, ipilimumab 1 mg/kg was given. Here immunoSEQ multiplex PCR was the method, and the copy in TCRdb shows in-frame clones only, minus some. The table lists roughly 86,000 clones, 83% of them singletons, with approximately 2.2% in the top ten. This CDR3 is built from 16 residues. After removal of 4 bases from V and 8 bases from J, the junction contained 12 bases not matched to a gene. The germline CDR1 and CDR2 sequences are SGHKS and YYEKEE (reference sequence). This chain connects TRBV5-5 to TRBJ2-1, with 10 bases matching TRBD2. The origin of this receptor is a male donor with diffuse large B-cell lymphoma. The specimen comprised PBMCs, sampled in a trial of ipilimumab plus nivolumab as post-transplant consolidation. Written as DNA, the CDR3 is TGTGCCAGCAGCCGACGTCCCAGCGGGGGGGCGGATGAGCAGTTCTTC. This translates into CASSRRPSGGADEQFF. The whole variable domain, filled in from reference TRBV5-5 and TRBJ2-1, reads DAGVTQSPTHLIKTRGQQVTLRCSPISGHKSVSWYQQVLGQGPQFIFQYYEKEERGRGNFPDRFSARQFPNYSSELNVNALLLGDSALYLCASSRRPSGGADEQFFGPGTRLTVL.